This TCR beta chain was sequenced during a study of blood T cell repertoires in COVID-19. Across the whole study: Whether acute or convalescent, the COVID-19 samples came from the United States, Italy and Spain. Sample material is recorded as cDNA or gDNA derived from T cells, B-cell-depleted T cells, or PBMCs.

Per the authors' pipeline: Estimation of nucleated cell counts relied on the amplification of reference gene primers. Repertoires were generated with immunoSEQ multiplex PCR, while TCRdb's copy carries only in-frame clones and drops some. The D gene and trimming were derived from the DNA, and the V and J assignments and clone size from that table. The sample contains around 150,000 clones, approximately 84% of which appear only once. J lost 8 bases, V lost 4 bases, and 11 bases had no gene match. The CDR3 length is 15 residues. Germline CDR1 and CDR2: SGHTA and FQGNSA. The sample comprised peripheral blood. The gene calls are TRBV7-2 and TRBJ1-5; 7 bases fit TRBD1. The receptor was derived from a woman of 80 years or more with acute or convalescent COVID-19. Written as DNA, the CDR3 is TGTGCCAGCAGCTCCGTTGACAGGGACCTCGAGCCCCAGCATTTT. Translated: CASSSVDRDLEPQHF.